The source of this T cell receptor beta chain is a study of tumor-infiltrating lymphocytes in oesophageal squamous cell carcinoma. TCRdb re-called the PCR reads with MiXCR, one entry per CDR3 protein. This table holds approximately 21,000 distinct CDR3 sequences, more than 30% found once. Trimming left V 4 bases short and J 7 bases short, with 23 bases between. The CDR3 sequence is 16 residues long. CDR1 is SGHTA, CDR2 FQGNSA, per germline. At least ten counts were recorded for this clonotype. The sample consisted of esophageal tumor tissue. This receptor was obtained from a male donor with esophageal squamous cell carcinoma. The chain employs TRBV7-2 and TRBJ2-7; possibly TRBD1 for D (6 bases). Here the CDR3 reads CASSYLRWQGMFEQYF. CDR3 DNA sequence: TGTGCCAGCAGCTACCTCCGGTGGCAGGGGATGTTTGAGCAGTACTTC.